The clone carrying this T cell receptor beta chain was detected a few times. Its antigen is undetermined. This entry comes from a study of identical twins. Study findings and constraints: Cross-sectional statistical analysis, not tracking of the same donors, underpinned the conclusions.

There are 18 residues in the CDR3. J lost 7 bases, V lost 0 bases, and 21 bases had no gene match. The V gene's germline CDR1 is DFQATT and CDR2 SNEGSKA (reference sequence). It was template switching that added a universal primer site, and there were unique molecular identifiers on the cDNA. MiXCR was run by TCRdb on the 5' RACE reads, yielding one entry per CDR3 protein. The sample comprises roughly 230,000 distinct CDR3 sequences, around 8.3% of which are singletons, and less than 4% rests with the top ten. The sample also formed part of further work on yellow fever vaccine responses in identical twins.

Sequenced material: CD8+ T cells sorted from blood. This receptor was taken from a woman younger than 35 in good health. The rearrangement links TRBV20-1 to TRBJ2-7; 7 positions match TRBD1. The CDR3 DNA reads as TGCAGTGCTAGAGATTTGGGGTCGACAGGGTCCCACCCGATTGAGCAGTACTTC. It codes for CSARDLGSTGSHPIEQYF.